The 9 T cell receptor beta chains presented below share a single source sample, sequenced in a study of response to subunit inactivated influenza vaccine. One entry per CDR3 protein results from TCRdb running MiXCR on the RT-PCR reads. The repertoire holds roughly 700,000 distinct CDR3 sequences, with about a sixth as singletons. The sample consisted of PBMCs from blood, taken 12 days after vaccination. Receptors were obtained from a man over 45 who received an inactivated influenza vaccine.

This clonotype occurred a few times. The rearrangement joins TRBV7-2 to TRBJ2-1; D is unclear. CDR1 SGHTA and CDR2 FQGNSA come from the germline V gene. Trimming pared 0 bases from V and 9 bases from J, leaving 9 bases between. CDR3 length: 13 residues. The CDR3 sequence is CASSLAPPSEQFF. In DNA, the CDR3 is TGTGCCAGCAGCTTAGCGCCACCCAGTGAGCAGTTCTTC.

This clonotype turned up a few times. The chain combines TRBV20-1 with TRBJ2-1; TRBD2 might be the D (5 bases). The germline gives CDR1 DFQATT, CDR2 SNEGSKA (reference sequence). The length of the CDR3 is 12 residues. In DNA form, the CDR3 reads TGCAGCGCCGGGATTAAGGGCAATGAGCAGTTCTTC. It yields the protein CSAGIKGNEQFF.

The rearrangement uses TRBV7-2 and TRBJ2-1; D possibly corresponds to TRBD1 (6 bases). With 2 bases removed from V and 10 bases from J, the gap between germline ends came to 24 bases. The CDR3 consists of 17 residues. CDR1 and CDR2 from the germline V gene are SGHTA and FQGNSA. The CDR3, as DNA: TGTGCCAGCAGCTTAAAGTGGGGGCGTCCTAGCAAAGGGGAGCAGTTCTTC. Translating gives CASSLKWGRPSKGEQFF.

The gene calls are TRBV11-2 and TRBJ2-1; the D is unclear. The germline V gene encodes CDR1 SGHAT and CDR2 FQNNGV. CDR3 length: 15 amino acids. The V and J ends lost 0 bases and 3 bases respectively, with 9 bases between them. The CDR3 DNA reads TGTGCCAGCAGCTTAGATTGGGCTAGCTACAATGAGCAGTTCTTC. It specifies CASSLDWASYNEQFF.

V gene TRBV7-8 combines with J gene TRBJ2-3; 7 bases line up with TRBD1. This CDR3 is built from 15 residues. CDR1 is SGHVS and CDR2 is FQNEAQ in the germline V gene. V was pared by 1 base and J by 6 bases, with 7 bases of the junction left unmatched. The CDR3 loop reads CASSLDTGDDDTQYF. CDR3 sequence (DNA): TGTGCCAGCAGCTTAGATACAGGGGACGATGATACGCAGTATTTT.

Ten or more counts support this clonotype. The chain joins TRBV7-2 to TRBJ2-5; 10 positions match TRBD2. Trimming removed 2 bases from V and 1 base from J; junction bases left unmatched: 1. Looked up from germline, CDR1 is SGHTA and CDR2 is FQGNSA. This CDR3 is built from 15 residues. The chain's CDR3 is CASSLLAGVQETQYF. The CDR3, as DNA: TGTGCCAGCAGCTTACTAGCGGGGGTCCAAGAGACCCAGTACTTC.

The rearrangement links TRBV30 to TRBJ2-2; possibly TRBD1 or TRBD2 for D (5 bases each). CDR1 is GTSNPN and CDR2 is SVGIG in the germline V gene (reference sequence). V lost 3 bases and J 4 bases, leaving 9 bases between the germline ends. CDR3 length equals 13 residues. Here the CDR3 DNA reads TGTGCCTGGAGCCGGGACGGCACCGGGGAGCTGTTTTTT. This codes for CAWSRDGTGELFF.

The chain links TRBV6-2 or TRBV6-3 to TRBJ1-2; 12 bases map to TRBD1. In germline, CDR1 is MNHEY, CDR2 SVGEGT. J lost 7 bases, V lost 5 bases, and 11 bases had no gene match. The CDR3 extends over 16 amino acids. The CDR3 DNA reads TGTGCCAGCAGTACGTCCGGGACAGGGGGCGCATTTGGCTACACCTTC. This sequence encodes CASSTSGTGGAFGYTF.

J is TRBJ2-1 and V is TRBV4-3; 7 positions match TRBD1. Per germline, CDR1 LGHNA and CDR2 YSLEER. Losses at the gene ends were 1 base for V and 2 bases for J; bases not matched to a gene: 8. The CDR3 sequence is 17 residues long. CDR3 nucleotides: TGCGCCAGCAGCCAAGCAAGACAGGGCTTGACCTACAATGAGCAGTTCTTC. It yields the protein CASSQARQGLTYNEQFF.